The 3 T cell receptor beta chains given below trace back to one sample, sequenced in a study of shared T cell receptors in the human thymus. Sequenced by immunoSEQ multiplex PCR; TCRdb stores in-frame clones only, minus some. The sample records 500,000 to 850,000 clones, about 89% being singletons. These data were also reused for a study on human thymus T cells.

The sequenced sample was thymocytes. The receptors stem from a boy under two years old with a congenital heart defect.

This clone was counted a single time. The rearrangement joins TRBV28 to TRBJ1-5, with 11 bases fitting TRBD1. There are 18 residues in the CDR3. Germline values: CDR1 MDHEN, CDR2 SYDVKM. J lost 0 bases, V lost 2 bases, and 6 bases had no gene match. The CDR3 bases are TGTGCCAGCAGTTTAGGACAGGGGGCACTCTATAGCAATCAGCCCCAGCATTTT. Its translation: CASSLGQGALYSNQPQHF.

V is TRBV7-8 and J is TRBJ2-7; D may be TRBD2 (5 bases). Trimming removed 1 base from V and 6 bases from J, with 19 bases in between. CDR1 is SGHVS and CDR2 is FQNEAQ in the germline V gene. The CDR3 contains 16 residues. DNA of the CDR3: TGTGCCAGCAGCTTAGGGGAACCGCGGGCCGGCGTCGAGCAGTACTTC. It specifies CASSLGEPRAGVEQYF.

The rearrangement links TRBV4-1 to TRBJ2-3; maybe TRBD2 (6 bases). Trimming removed 4 bases from V and 0 bases from J, with 14 bases in between. CDR3 size: 16 residues. Looked up from germline, CDR1 is MGHRA and CDR2 is YSYEKL. The CDR3 loop is CASSLRVAVSTDTQYF. The CDR3 DNA sequence: TGCGCCAGCAGCCTGAGGGTAGCGGTAAGCACAGATACGCAGTATTTT.